This record covers a single T cell receptor beta chain. The sample originates from a study of blood T cell repertoires in COVID-19. At the level of the study: The analysed material was cDNA or gDNA that came from T cells, B-cell-depleted T cells, or PBMCs.

Membership in each cohort depended on participant-reported clinical history. Two negative PCRs, clearance, or symptom resolution characterized the recovered Cohort 3 donors. Assay: immunoSEQ multiplex PCR; the TCRdb copy retains only in-frame clones and omits some. The sample includes about 470,000 clones, 75% to 90% seen only once; the top ten take around 0.64%. The germline gives CDR1 ENHRY, CDR2 SYGVKD. The J segment lost 5 bases and the V segment lost 5 bases, leaving 6 bases of the junction unmatched. The CDR3 covers 14 residues. This TCR was recovered from a woman under 30 who had recovered from COVID-19. Sequencing was carried out using PBMCs or T cells enriched from blood (not recorded which). The J gene is TRBJ2-1, the V gene TRBV10-3; TRBD2 aligns across 7 bases. The CDR3 nucleotides read TGTGCCATCAGTACCGGGACTACGGACAATGAGCAGTTCTTC. It translates to CAISTGTTDNEQFF.